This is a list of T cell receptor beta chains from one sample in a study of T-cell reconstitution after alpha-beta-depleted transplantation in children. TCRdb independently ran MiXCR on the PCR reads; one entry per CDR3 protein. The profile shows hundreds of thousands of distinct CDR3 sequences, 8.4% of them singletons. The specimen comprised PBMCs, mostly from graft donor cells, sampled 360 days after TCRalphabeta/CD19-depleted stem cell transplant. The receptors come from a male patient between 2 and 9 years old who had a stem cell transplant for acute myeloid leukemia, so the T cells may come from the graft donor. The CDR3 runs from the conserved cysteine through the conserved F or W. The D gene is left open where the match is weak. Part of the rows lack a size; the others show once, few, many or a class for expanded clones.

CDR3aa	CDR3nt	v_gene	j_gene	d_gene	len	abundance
CASSQRSRAGTGELFF	TGTGCCAGCAGCCAACGGTCGAGGGCGGGCACCGGGGAGCTGTTTTTT	TRBV3-1	TRBJ2-2	-	16	-
CASSSRDAEKLFF	TGTGCCAGCAGCTCGCGGGACGCAGAAAAACTGTTTTTT	TRBV7-9	TRBJ1-4	-	13	many
CASSPGVGTQYF	TGTGCCAGCAGTCCAGGGGTAGGGACCCAGTACTTC	TRBV28	TRBJ2-5	-	12	many
CAWGRRGGSPLHF	TGTGCCTGGGGGCGAAGGGGAGGTTCACCCCTCCACTTT	TRBV30	TRBJ1-6	-	13	-
CASSLVPNTGELFF	TGTGCCAGCAGCTTAGTCCCGAACACCGGGGAGCTGTTTTTT	TRBV7-6	TRBJ2-2	-	14	many
CASSFDPTNEKLFF	TGTGCCAGCAGTTTCGACCCAACTAATGAAAAACTGTTTTTT	TRBV6-5	TRBJ1-4	-	14	many
CSAWVGQTNTGELFF	TGCAGCGCCTGGGTGGGGCAAACGAACACCGGGGAGCTGTTTTTT	TRBV29-1	TRBJ2-2	-	15	many
CASSYGVGSDTQYF	TGTGCCAGCAGTTACGGGGTAGGGTCAGATACGCAGTATTTT	TRBV6-5	TRBJ2-3	-	14	many
CSARQGAQPQHF	TGCAGCGCCCGACAGGGGGCTCAGCCCCAGCATTTT	TRBV29-1	TRBJ1-5	TRBD1	12	many
CASSLAPGTSGGEQYF	TGCGCCAGCAGCTTGGCCCCCGGGACTAGCGGGGGCGAGCAGTACTTC	TRBV5-1	TRBJ2-7	TRBD2	16	few
CASSTAGQVHEQFF	TGCGCCAGCAGCACCGCGGGACAGGTCCATGAGCAGTTCTTC	TRBV5-1	TRBJ2-1	TRBD1	14	few
CASSPWTGGLTNEKLFF	TGTGCCAGCAGTCCATGGACAGGGGGCCTGACTAATGAAAAACTGTTTTTT	TRBV12-3/TRBV12-4	TRBJ1-4	TRBD1	17	-
CSVDYTSGNTIYF	TGCAGCGTAGACTATACCTCTGGAAACACCATATATTTT	TRBV29-1	TRBJ1-3	-	13	few
CASRTLHTEAFF	TGCGCCAGCAGGACACTTCACACTGAAGCTTTCTTT	TRBV5-1	TRBJ1-1	-	12	many
CASSPFTPGADTQYF	TGCGCCAGCAGCCCCTTTACCCCTGGGGCAGATACGCAGTATTTT	TRBV5-1	TRBJ2-3	-	15	-
CSVGGLAGAGGQETQYF	TGCAGCGTTGGGGGACTAGCGGGAGCAGGAGGACAAGAGACCCAGTACTTC	TRBV29-1	TRBJ2-5	TRBD2	17	-
CASGTGGGNTIYF	TGTGCCAGCGGGACAGGGGGAGGAAACACCATATATTTT	TRBV28	TRBJ1-3	TRBD1	13	many
CASSSSGTGRMGNIQYF	TGTGCCAGCAGCTCCTCCGGGACAGGGAGGATGGGAAACATTCAGTACTTC	TRBV7-3	TRBJ2-4	TRBD1	17	few
CASSQGHGQGAWNGYTF	TGTGCCAGCAGCCAAGGACACGGACAGGGAGCTTGGAATGGCTACACCTTC	TRBV14	TRBJ1-2	TRBD1	17	-
CASSQVLLAGGISYNEQFF	TGCGCCAGCAGCCAAGTCCTACTAGCGGGAGGGATCTCCTACAATGAGCAGTTCTTC	TRBV4-3	TRBJ2-1	TRBD2	19	-
CASQGSGNTIYF	TGTGCCAGTCAGGGGTCTGGAAACACCATATATTTT	TRBV6-5	TRBJ1-3	-	12	many
CASSFLTGPTYNSPLHF	TGTGCCAGCAGTTTCCTGACAGGCCCCACCTATAATTCACCCCTCCACTTT	TRBV12-3/TRBV12-4	TRBJ1-6	-	17	few
CASSQESRKSQYF	TGCGCCAGCAGCCAAGAATCACGAAAGTCCCAGTATTTT	TRBV4-3	TRBJ2-3	-	13	many
CASSQGWAGGHEQFF	TGTGCCAGCAGCCAGGGCTGGGCAGGGGGCCATGAGCAGTTCTTC	TRBV11-2	TRBJ2-1	TRBD1	15	few
CASSLTGGDSPLHF	TGCGCCAGCAGCTTGACAGGGGGCGATTCACCCCTCCACTTT	TRBV5-1	TRBJ1-6	TRBD1	14	many
CASYPASTGELFF	TGTGCCAGCTACCCAGCGTCTACCGGGGAGCTGTTTTTT	TRBV2	TRBJ2-2	-	13	few
CASSLSEAGSSTDTQYF	TGTGCCAGCAGTTTGTCGGAGGCGGGATCGAGCACAGATACGCAGTATTTT	TRBV27	TRBJ2-3	-	17	many
CASSPVGEAFF	TGTGCCAGCAGCCCCGTGGGAGAAGCTTTCTTT	TRBV5-5	TRBJ1-1	-	11	few
CASSKLYNEQFF	TGTGCCAGCAGTAAACTCTACAATGAGCAGTTCTTC	TRBV7-9	TRBJ2-1	-	12	-
CASSLIRPLAGGWNEQFF	TGTGCCAGCAGCTTAATTAGGCCCCTAGCGGGAGGCTGGAATGAGCAGTTCTTC	TRBV11-2	TRBJ2-1	TRBD2	18	many
CATLGNTGELFF	TGTGCCACCCTGGGGAACACCGGGGAGCTGTTTTTT	TRBV10-3	TRBJ2-2	-	12	many
CASSRWQGASTDTQYF	TGTGCCAGCAGCCGTTGGCAGGGGGCTAGCACAGATACGCAGTATTTT	TRBV14	TRBJ2-3	TRBD1	16	few
CASSATSGGHNEQFF	TGTGCCAGCAGTGCAACTAGCGGGGGCCACAATGAGCAGTTCTTC	TRBV2	TRBJ2-1	TRBD2	15	many
CASSFRGFRPLENTEAFF	TGCGCCAGCAGCTTTAGGGGGTTCAGGCCCCTAGAGAACACTGAAGCTTTCTTT	TRBV5-1	TRBJ1-1	-	18	many
CASSEAFSNQPQHF	TGTGCCAGCAGTGAGGCTTTTAGCAATCAGCCCCAGCATTTT	TRBV25-1	TRBJ1-5	-	14	few
CASSLAGDQSYEQYF	TGTGCCAGCAGCTTAGCAGGGGATCAATCCTACGAGCAGTACTTC	TRBV7-2	TRBJ2-7	-	15	many
CSAITGVGTGELFF	TGCAGTGCTATAACAGGGGTGGGCACCGGGGAGCTGTTTTTT	TRBV20-1	TRBJ2-2	TRBD1	14	many
CASSLFRGGELFF	TGTGCCAGCAGCTTATTCAGGGGCGGGGAGCTGTTTTTT	TRBV7-2	TRBJ2-2	-	13	many
CASTKRRENTEAFF	TGTGCCAGCACCAAAAGGAGAGAGAACACTGAAGCTTTCTTT	TRBV5-5	TRBJ1-1	-	14	few
CATSEGIVGIKTGELFF	TGTGCCACCAGTGAGGGGATAGTGGGGATTAAAACCGGGGAGCTGTTTTTT	TRBV24-1	TRBJ2-2	-	17	-
CASSYTSGTDEQFF	TGTGCCAGCAGTTATACTAGCGGGACGGATGAGCAGTTCTTC	TRBV6-2/TRBV6-3	TRBJ2-1	TRBD2	14	few
CASSEGRGVDEAFF	TGTGCCAGCAGCGAGGGAAGGGGCGTCGATGAAGCTTTCTTT	TRBV9	TRBJ1-1	-	14	many
CASSLEMGQGAGELFF	TGCGCCAGCAGCTTGGAAATGGGACAGGGAGCCGGGGAGCTGTTTTTT	TRBV5-1	TRBJ2-2	TRBD1	16	many
CASSFSSGRGNEQFF	TGCGCCAGCAGCTTTAGTAGCGGGAGAGGGAATGAGCAGTTCTTC	TRBV5-1	TRBJ2-1	TRBD2	15	many
CSAGRTGTGSGEQFF	TGCAGTGCTGGACGAACCGGGACAGGATCTGGCGAGCAGTTCTTC	TRBV20-1	TRBJ2-1	TRBD1	15	few
CASTRRQANTEAFF	TGTGCCAGCACTAGACGACAGGCGAACACTGAAGCTTTCTTT	TRBV12-3/TRBV12-4	TRBJ1-1	-	14	few
CASSETSGNTYEQYF	TGCGCCAGCAGTGAGACTAGCGGTAATACCTACGAGCAGTACTTC	TRBV10-2	TRBJ2-7	TRBD2	15	many
CASSLSGDSEKLFF	TGTGCCAGCAGTTTATCCGGGGATAGTGAAAAACTGTTTTTT	TRBV12-3/TRBV12-4	TRBJ1-4	-	14	many
CASSQERIGLADNEQFF	TGCGCCAGCAGCCAAGAGAGGATAGGACTAGCGGATAATGAGCAGTTCTTC	TRBV4-3	TRBJ2-1	TRBD2	17	many
CASTHRDRTGEAFF	TGTGCCAGCACCCACCGGGATCGTACAGGAGAAGCTTTCTTT	TRBV6-1	TRBJ1-1	-	14	few
CASSLLFNEQFF	TGTGCCAGCAGCTTGCTTTTCAATGAGCAGTTCTTC	TRBV5-6	TRBJ2-1	-	12	many
CASIQGLSTDTQYF	TGTGCCAGCATCCAGGGGCTTAGCACAGATACGCAGTATTTT	TRBV12-3/TRBV12-4	TRBJ2-3	-	14	many